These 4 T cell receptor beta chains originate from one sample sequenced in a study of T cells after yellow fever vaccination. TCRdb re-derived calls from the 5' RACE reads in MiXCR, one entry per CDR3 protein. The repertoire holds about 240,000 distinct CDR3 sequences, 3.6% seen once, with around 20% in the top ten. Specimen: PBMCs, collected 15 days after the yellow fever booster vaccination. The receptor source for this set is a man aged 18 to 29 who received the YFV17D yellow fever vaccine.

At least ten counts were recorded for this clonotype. The CDR3 sequence is CASSEQGRRSGYTF. CDR3 DNA: TGTGCCAGCAGCGAACAGGGGCGCAGGTCTGGCTACACCTTC. V usage is TRBV7-2 and J usage is TRBJ1-2; 7 nucleotides match TRBD1. The germline V gene encodes CDR1 SGHTA and CDR2 FQGNSA. The V gene end was trimmed by 5 bases and the J gene end by 7 bases; junction bases not matched to a gene: 10. The CDR3 covers 14 residues.

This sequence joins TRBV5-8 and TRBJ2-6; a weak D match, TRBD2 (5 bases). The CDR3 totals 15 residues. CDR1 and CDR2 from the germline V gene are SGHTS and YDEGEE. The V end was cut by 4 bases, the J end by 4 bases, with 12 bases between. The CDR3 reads CASSKDWGGANVLTF. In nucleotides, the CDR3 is TGTGCCAGCAGCAAGGACTGGGGAGGGGCCAACGTCCTGACTTTC.

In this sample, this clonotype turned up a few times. The CDR3 protein is CASSLDAGGYTF. CDR3 DNA sequence: TGTGCCAGCAGCTTGGACGCCGGGGGCTACACCTTC. J is TRBJ1-2 and V is TRBV5-4, with no clear D. With 0 bases removed from V and 8 bases from J, the gap between germline ends came to 8 bases. Germline-derived CDR1 and CDR2 are SGHNT and YYREEE (reference sequence). CDR3 length: 12 amino acids.

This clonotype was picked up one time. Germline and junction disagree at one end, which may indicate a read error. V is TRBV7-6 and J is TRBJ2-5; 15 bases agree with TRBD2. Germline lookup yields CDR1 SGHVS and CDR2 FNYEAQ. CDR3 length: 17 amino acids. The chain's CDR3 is CASSLGTSGGNEETEYF. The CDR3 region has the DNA TGTGCCAGCAGCCTCGGGACTAGCGGGGGGAACGAAGAGACCGAGTACTTC. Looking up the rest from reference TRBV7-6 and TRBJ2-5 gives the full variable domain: GAGVSQSPRYKVTKRGQDVALRCDPISGHVSLYWYRQALGQGPEFLTYFNYEAQQDKSGLPNDRFSAERPEGSISTLTIQRTEQRDSAMYRCASSLGTSGGNEETEYFGPGTRLLVL.